One T cell receptor (beta chain) is described in this entry. Its antigen is unidentified. The sample comes from a study of cytomegalovirus exposure and HLA in healthy donors. PCR used 60 Vbeta primers and 13 Jbeta primers. Data came from immunoSEQ multiplex PCR; TCRdb stores just in-frame clones and leaves some out. The data hold about 130,000 clones, with over 65% observed a single time. Trimming stripped 4 bases from V and 7 bases from J, with 11 bases between. The CDR3 spans 13 residues. Germline CDR1 ENHRY, CDR2 SYGVKD. Study-wide results and limits: Compared with the approximately 700-donor mean, an Asian-associated ancestry cluster reportedly had fewer N-insertions, according to a later analysis. In an earlier analysis, about 87% or about 30%: the productive usage of most TCR beta V segments.

The sequencing sample was made of PBMCs. This receptor was identified in a man younger than 35 in good health and CMV-seropositive. J is TRBJ1-5 and V is TRBV10-3; TRBD1 might be the D (6 bases). The CDR3 region is CAISVQGPQPQHF. For the CDR3, the DNA is TGTGCCATCAGTGTACAGGGTCCCCAGCCCCAGCATTTT.